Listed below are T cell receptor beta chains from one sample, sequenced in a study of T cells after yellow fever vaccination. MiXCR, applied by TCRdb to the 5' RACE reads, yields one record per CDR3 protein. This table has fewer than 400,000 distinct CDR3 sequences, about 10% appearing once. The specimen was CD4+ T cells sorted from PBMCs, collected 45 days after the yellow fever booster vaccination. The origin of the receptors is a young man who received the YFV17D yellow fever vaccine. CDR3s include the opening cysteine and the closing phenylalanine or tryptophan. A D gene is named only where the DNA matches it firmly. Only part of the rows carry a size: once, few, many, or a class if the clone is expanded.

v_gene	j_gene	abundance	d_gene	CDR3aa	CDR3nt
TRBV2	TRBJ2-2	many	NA	CASSEAPRGELFF	TGTGCCAGCAGTGAAGCCCCCAGGGGGGAGCTGTTTTTT
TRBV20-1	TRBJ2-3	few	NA	CSAHRDQDTQYF	TGCAGTGCTCACAGGGATCAAGATACGCAGTATTTT
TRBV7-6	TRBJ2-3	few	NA	CASSLDSDTQYF	TGTGCCAGCAGCTTAGATTCAGATACGCAGTATTTT
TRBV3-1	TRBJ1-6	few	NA	CASSQVISDSPLHF	TGTGCCAGCAGCCAGGTAATCTCAGATTCACCCCTCCACTTT
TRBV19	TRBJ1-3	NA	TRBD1	CASRSVKGAFGNTIYF	TGTGCCAGCCGGAGTGTAAAGGGGGCGTTTGGAAACACCATATATTTT
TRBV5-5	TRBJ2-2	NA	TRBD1	CASRTGGWTGELFF	TGTGCCAGCAGGACAGGGGGGTGGACCGGGGAGCTGTTTTTT
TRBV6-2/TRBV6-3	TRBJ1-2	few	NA	CASSRPGGGYTF	TGTGCCAGCAGCCGCCCGGGAGGTGGCTACACCTTC
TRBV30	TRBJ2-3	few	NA	CAWKRDLDTQYF	TGTGCCTGGAAAAGGGACTTAGATACGCAGTATTTT
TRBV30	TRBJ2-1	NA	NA	CAWSVQGNEQFF	TGTGCCTGGAGTGTCCAGGGGAATGAGCAGTTCTTC
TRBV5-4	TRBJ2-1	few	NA	CASSLGLLSSGYNEQFF	TGTGCCAGCAGCTTGGGTTTGCTGAGTAGTGGTTACAATGAGCAGTTCTTC